Following are 9 T cell receptor beta chains from one sample sequenced in a study of blood T cell repertoires in COVID-19. Method: immunoSEQ multiplex PCR; TCRdb's copy keeps in-frame clones and lacks some. Found here are roughly 300,000 clones, roughly 90% of them singletons; the top ten hold roughly 6.7%. Sequenced sample: peripheral blood. All receptors come from a man younger than 35 who had recovered from COVID-19.

This clone was counted once. The chain links TRBV12-3 or TRBV12-4 to TRBJ2-1; D might be TRBD1 (6 bases). CDR3 length: 13 amino acids. V lost 6 bases to trimming and J lost 9 bases, with 15 bases between them. The DNA of the CDR3 is TGTGCCAGCAGCAGGGCAGGGGTTTTTGAGCAGTTCTTC. Translating it yields CASSRAGVFEQFF.

The chain couples TRBV15 to TRBJ2-1; 7 bases align to TRBD1. Unmatched junction bases numbered 8, after V lost 5 bases and J lost 4 bases. The CDR3 is 15 residues long. The germline V gene has CDR1 LNHNV and CDR2 YYDKDF (reference sequence). The CDR3 protein is CATSPATGAYNEQFF. In nucleotides, the CDR3 is TGTGCCACCAGCCCAGCAACAGGGGCTTACAATGAGCAGTTCTTC.

CDR3 bases: TGCGCCAGCAGCCAAGCGGGGGGAGGTGCGACTGAAGCTTTCTTT. This gives the protein CASSQAGGGATEAFF. The chain combines TRBV4-1 with TRBJ1-1; D is possibly TRBD1 (5 bases). Per germline, CDR1 MGHRA and CDR2 YSYEKL. V lost 1 base and J 5 bases, leaving 14 bases between the germline ends. This CDR3 is built from 15 residues.

The chain recombines TRBV3-1 (or the pseudogene TRBV3-2) with TRBJ2-2, with 10 bases lining up with TRBD2. Trimming took 8 bases from V and 7 from J; bases not matched to a gene: 10. This CDR3 region has 15 residues. Looked up from germline, CDR1 is LGHDT and CDR2 is YNNKEL (reference sequence). CDR3 coding DNA: TGTGCCAGCCGATCGCCGGGACTAGCGTTCGGGGAGCTGTTTTTT. Its translation is CASRSPGLAFGELFF.

The sample holds one count of this clone. The chain has TRBV2 and TRBJ1-1, with D unresolved. The CDR3 contains 16 residues. Trimming shortened V by 1 base and J by 0 bases, and 12 bases separated the two germline ends. The V gene's germline CDR1 is SNHLY and CDR2 FYNNEI. The CDR3 DNA is TGTGCCAGCAGTGAAGGCTATCGCCTCATGAACACTGAAGCTTTCTTT. This encodes CASSEGYRLMNTEAFF.

The chain couples TRBV6-5 to TRBJ1-2; the D is unclear. The CDR3 runs 13 residues. Per the germline V gene, CDR1 is MNHEY and CDR2 is SVGAGI. V was trimmed by 6 bases and J by 2 bases, leaving 10 bases between them. CDR3 nucleotide sequence: TGTGCCAGCAGACGACGGGAGAACTATGGCTACACCTTC. It translates to CASRRRENYGYTF.

V and J are TRBV29-1 and TRBJ2-7; 7 bases fit TRBD1. V dropped 6 bases and J dropped 0; count of bases not matched to a gene: 11. The germline V gene encodes CDR1 SQVTM and CDR2 ANQGSEA. The CDR3 is 15 amino acids. This CDR3 reads CSVEKTGSSSYEQYF. The CDR3 region has the DNA TGCAGCGTGGAAAAGACAGGGTCCAGCTCCTACGAGCAGTACTTC.

The chain is built from TRBV27 and TRBJ1-5; D might be TRBD1 (6 bases). Germline values: CDR1 MNHEY, CDR2 SMNVEV (reference sequence). CDR3 size: 18 residues. V was cut by 5 bases and J by 0 bases, with 20 bases left in between. The DNA for the CDR3 is TGTGCCAGCAGTGTGGGCCACTCAGGGGCCTATAGCAATCAGCCCCAGCATTTT. The encoded protein is CASSVGHSGAYSNQPQHF.

The chain links TRBV10-3 to TRBJ2-7, with TRBD1 matching over 7 bases. Germline lookup yields CDR1 ENHRY and CDR2 SYGVKD. The V and J ends lost 6 bases and 2 bases, in that order; junction bases with no gene match: 4. The CDR3 contains 13 residues. The CDR3 DNA follows: TGTGCCATCAGAAGCCAGGGGGCCTACGAGCAGTACTTC. This encodes CAIRSQGAYEQYF.